These 14 T cell receptor beta chains share one sample of origin, sequenced in a study of blood T cell repertoires in COVID-19. Profiling relied on immunoSEQ multiplex PCR, and the TCRdb table lists in-frame clones only, not all of them. Among about 270,000 clones listed, around 90% were seen once. The sequenced sample consisted of PBMCs or T cells enriched from blood (not recorded which). These receptors all come from a woman in her 30s with acute COVID-19.

The gene calls are TRBV27 and TRBJ2-7; TRBD1 matches 11 bases. Germline CDR1 and CDR2: MNHEY and SMNVEV (reference sequence). The CDR3 is 14 amino acids. The V segment lost 5 bases and the J segment 6 bases; nucleotides outside the gene matches: 6. The CDR3 DNA sequence: TGTGCCAGCAGTCGCGGGACAGGGGGGGTCGAGCAGTACTTC. This translates into CASSRGTGGVEQYF.

CDR3 residues: CASSGAGTEAFF. The CDR3 bases are TGTGCCAGCAGCGGGGCTGGCACTGAAGCTTTCTTT. The V and J genes are TRBV21-1 and TRBJ1-1; the tabulated D call, TRBD1, remains unverified against the DNA. TRBV21-1 is shown as a pseudogene. The CDR3 totals 12 residues.

The chain employs TRBV4-1 and TRBJ2-1; 9 bases are shared with TRBD1. Per the germline V gene, CDR1 is MGHRA and CDR2 is YSYEKL. Trimming cost V 1 base and J 6 bases; bases outside gene matches: 4. The CDR3 extends over 15 amino acids. The CDR3 DNA sequence: TGCGCCAGCAGCCAAGGGGACAGGGACCTCAATGAGCAGTTCTTC. The encoded protein is CASSQGDRDLNEQFF.

A remark on this clone: In the same sample, other DNA sequences code for this CDR3. This rearrangement joins TRBV2 to TRBJ1-6, with 7 bases matching TRBD1. The CDR3 spans 13 residues. Looked up from germline, CDR1 is SNHLY and CDR2 is FYNNEI. Trimming at V came to 9 bases and at J to 5 bases, leaving 4 bases not matched to a gene. This chain's CDR3 is CASRDSHNSPLHF. The CDR3 DNA is TGTGCCAGTCGGGACAGTCATAATTCACCCCTCCACTTT. The whole variable domain, remainder taken from reference TRBV2 and TRBJ1-6, is EPEVTQTPSHQVTQMGQEVILRCVPISNHLYFYWYRQILGQKVEFLVSFYNNEISEKSEIFDDQFSVERPDGSNFTLKIRSTKLEDSAMYFCASRDSHNSPLHFGNGTRLTVT.

The J gene is TRBJ1-6, the V gene TRBV7-2; D possibly corresponds to TRBD1 (6 bases). The CDR3 length is 17 residues. CDR1 SGHTA and CDR2 FQGNSA come from the germline V gene. Trimming took 6 bases from V and 3 from J, leaving 18 bases between them. CDR3 DNA: TGTGCCAGCAGTTGGGGACAAATCCTTAACTATAATTCACCCCTCCACTTT. Translated, it gives CASSWGQILNYNSPLHF.

This clone was counted a single time. The rearrangement joins TRBV6-6 to TRBJ1-4; D is undetermined. From germline, CDR1 is MNHNY and CDR2 SVGAGI (reference sequence). The CDR3 sequence is 11 residues long. With 8 bases removed from V and 5 bases from J, the gap between germline ends came to 6 bases. The CDR3 region is CASLQNEKLFF. Here the CDR3 DNA reads TGTGCCAGCCTGCAGAATGAAAAACTGTTTTTT.

The rearrangement links TRBV12-3 or TRBV12-4 to TRBJ2-7; D remains ambiguous. Trimming stripped 7 bases from V and 3 bases from J, with 13 bases between. The CDR3 spans 13 residues. DNA of the CDR3: TGTGCCAGCACCTCTGGAGCATACTACGAGCAGTACTTC. Translation: CASTSGAYYEQYF.

This clone was counted once. J is TRBJ2-1 and V is TRBV11-2; D is unresolved. The CDR3 totals 12 residues. The V gene lost 2 bases and the J gene lost 9 bases, with 8 bases spanning the gap. Germline values: CDR1 SGHAT, CDR2 FQNNGV. The CDR3 nucleotides are TGTGCCAGCAGCTTATCGTTTGTTGAGCAGTTCTTC. The encoded protein is CASSLSFVEQFF.

The chain combines TRBV28 with TRBJ2-3; TRBD2 might be the D (7 bases). Germline V gene lookup returns CDR1 MDHEN and CDR2 SYDVKM. The CDR3 has 15 amino acids. Trimming cost V 7 bases and J 1 base, with 15 bases left between them. As DNA, the CDR3 is TGTGCCAGCACCCCGCGGGGGCCGGGCACAGATACGCAGTATTTT. Protein sequence: CASTPRGPGTDTQYF.

V is TRBV6-4 and J is TRBJ2-1, with TRBD2 identical over 7 bases. J was trimmed by 2 bases and V by 3 bases; bases with no gene match: 4. Germline V gene lookup returns CDR1 MRHNA and CDR2 SNTAGT. This CDR3 has 15 amino acids. The CDR3 region is CASSEMAGAYNEQFF. The CDR3 DNA is TGTGCCAGCAGTGAGATGGCGGGAGCCTACAATGAGCAGTTCTTC.

The chain combines TRBV14 with TRBJ1-6; 10 bases agree with TRBD1. Germline V gives CDR1 SGHDN, CDR2 FVKESK. The CDR3 spans 16 residues. V trimming: 4 bases; J trimming: 10 bases; junction bases outside the gene matches: 10. CDR3 nucleotide sequence: TGTGCCAGCAGCCCGAAGGGACAGGGGTTTTGGTCACCCCTCCACTTT. Encoded protein: CASSPKGQGFWSPLHF.

The chain carries TRBV7-9 and TRBJ1-3; D unclear. Trimming removed 7 bases from V and 0 bases from J, with 13 bases in between. CDR1 and CDR2 from the germline V gene are SEHNR and FQNEAQ (reference sequence). This CDR3 is built from 15 residues. In DNA form, the CDR3 reads TGTGCCAGCACCCTGCCCCCACTCTCTGGAAACACCATATATTTT. Translated, it gives CASTLPPLSGNTIYF.

The chain employs TRBV27 and TRBJ2-7, with 7 bases matching TRBD2. CDR1 and CDR2 (germline): MNHEY, SMNVEV (reference sequence). The CDR3 runs to 15 residues. The trim removed 2 bases at V and 2 bases at J, leaving 6 bases unmatched. CDR3 in amino acids: CASSLASGGTYEQYF. As DNA, the CDR3 is TGTGCCAGCAGTTTAGCTAGCGGAGGGACCTACGAGCAGTACTTC.

This rearrangement joins TRBV19 to TRBJ2-3; a weak D match, TRBD1 (5 bases). The CDR3 is 15 residues long. The germline V gene encodes CDR1 LNHDA and CDR2 SQIVND (reference sequence). With 0 bases removed from V and 3 bases from J, the gap between germline ends came to 10 bases. As DNA, the CDR3 is TGTGCCAGTAGTATAGATTCAGGGCTTACAGATACGCAGTATTTT. This codes for CASSIDSGLTDTQYF.